The 2 T cell receptor beta chains below come from one sample, sequenced in a study of blood T cell repertoires in COVID-19. Libraries were prepared by immunoSEQ multiplex PCR; TCRdb keeps only in-frame clonotypes and omits some of them. The profile shows about 290,000 clones, approximately 86% of them singletons. The sequenced sample consisted of peripheral blood. The receptors were sampled from a woman aged 45-65 years with active or convalescent COVID-19.

J is TRBJ2-3 and V is TRBV7-9, with 7 positions matching TRBD2. The CDR3 extends over 13 amino acids. Per the germline V gene, CDR1 is SEHNR and CDR2 is FQNEAQ (reference sequence). The V segment lost 5 bases and the J segment 5 bases; nucleotides outside the gene matches: 4. CDR3 loop: CASSPPSGDTQYF. The CDR3 DNA sequence: TGTGCCAGCAGCCCACCTAGCGGAGATACGCAGTATTTT.

The V call is TRBV9, the J call TRBJ1-1, with 8 bases aligning to TRBD1. V lost 4 bases to trimming and J lost 4 bases; unmatched junction nucleotides: 6. The CDR3 has 14 residues. The germline gives CDR1 SGDLS, CDR2 YYNGEE. Here the CDR3 reads CASSIVTGVTEAFF. In nucleotides, the CDR3 is TGTGCCAGCAGCATAGTGACAGGGGTCACTGAAGCTTTCTTT.